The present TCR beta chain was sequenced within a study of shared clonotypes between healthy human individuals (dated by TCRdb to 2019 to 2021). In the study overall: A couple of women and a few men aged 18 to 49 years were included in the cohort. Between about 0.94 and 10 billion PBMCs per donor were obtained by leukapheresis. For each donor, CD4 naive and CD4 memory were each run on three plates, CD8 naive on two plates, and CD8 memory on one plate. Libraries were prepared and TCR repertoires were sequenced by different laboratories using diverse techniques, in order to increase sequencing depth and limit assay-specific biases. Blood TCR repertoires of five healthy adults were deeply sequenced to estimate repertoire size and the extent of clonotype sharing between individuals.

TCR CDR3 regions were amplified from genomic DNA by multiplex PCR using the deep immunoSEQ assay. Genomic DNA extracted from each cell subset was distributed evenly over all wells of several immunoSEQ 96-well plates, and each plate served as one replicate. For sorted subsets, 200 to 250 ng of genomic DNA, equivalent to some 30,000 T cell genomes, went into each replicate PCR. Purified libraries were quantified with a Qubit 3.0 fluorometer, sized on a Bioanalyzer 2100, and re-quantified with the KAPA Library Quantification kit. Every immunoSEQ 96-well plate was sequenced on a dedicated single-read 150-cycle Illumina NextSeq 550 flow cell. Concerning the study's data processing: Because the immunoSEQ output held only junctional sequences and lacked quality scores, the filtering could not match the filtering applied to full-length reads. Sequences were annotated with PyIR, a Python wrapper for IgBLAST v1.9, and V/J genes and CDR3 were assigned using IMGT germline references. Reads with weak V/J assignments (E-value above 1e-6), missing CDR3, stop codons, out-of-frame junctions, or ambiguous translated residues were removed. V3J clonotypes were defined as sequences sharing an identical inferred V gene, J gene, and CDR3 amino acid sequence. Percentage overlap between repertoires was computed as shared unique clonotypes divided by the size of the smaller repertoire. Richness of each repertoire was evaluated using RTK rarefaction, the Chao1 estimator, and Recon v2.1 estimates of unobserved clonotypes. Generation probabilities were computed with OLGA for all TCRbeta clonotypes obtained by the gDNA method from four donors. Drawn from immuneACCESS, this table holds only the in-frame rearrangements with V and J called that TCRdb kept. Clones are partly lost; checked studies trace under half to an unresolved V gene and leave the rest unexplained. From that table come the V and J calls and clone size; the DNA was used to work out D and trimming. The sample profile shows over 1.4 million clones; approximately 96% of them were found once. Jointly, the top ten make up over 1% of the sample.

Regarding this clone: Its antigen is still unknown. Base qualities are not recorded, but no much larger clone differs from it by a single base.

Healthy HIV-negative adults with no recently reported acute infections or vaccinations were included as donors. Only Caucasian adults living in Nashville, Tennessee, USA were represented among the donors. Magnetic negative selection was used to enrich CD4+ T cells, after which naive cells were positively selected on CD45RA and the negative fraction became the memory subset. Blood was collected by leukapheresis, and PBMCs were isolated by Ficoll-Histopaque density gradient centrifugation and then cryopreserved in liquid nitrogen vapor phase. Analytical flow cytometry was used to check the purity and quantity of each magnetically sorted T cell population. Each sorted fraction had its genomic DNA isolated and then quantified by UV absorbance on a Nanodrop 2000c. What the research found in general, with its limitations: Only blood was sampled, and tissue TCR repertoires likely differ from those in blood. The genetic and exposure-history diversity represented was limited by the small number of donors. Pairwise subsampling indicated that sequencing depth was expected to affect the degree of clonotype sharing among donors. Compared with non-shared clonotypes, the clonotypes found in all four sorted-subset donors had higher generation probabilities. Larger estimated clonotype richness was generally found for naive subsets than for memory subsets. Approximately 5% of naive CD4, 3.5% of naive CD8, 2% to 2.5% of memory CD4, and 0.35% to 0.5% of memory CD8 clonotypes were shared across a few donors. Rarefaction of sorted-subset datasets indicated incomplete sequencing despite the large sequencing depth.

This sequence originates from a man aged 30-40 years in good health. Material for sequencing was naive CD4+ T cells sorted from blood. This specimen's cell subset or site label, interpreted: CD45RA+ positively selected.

For the CDR3, the sequence is CASNNPDSRTDTQYF. The nucleotides read TGCGCCAGCAATAACCCCGACAGCCGCACAGATACGCAGTATTTT. Recombination connected TRBV10-2 to TRBJ2-3, and TRBD1 may be the D gene, going by 5 matching bases. From its cysteine to its phenylalanine, the CDR3 spans 15 amino acids. CDR3 DNA is the only sequence kept; it has 45 bases, read in frame from the first base. V is shortened by 7 bases, J by 1 base, and the region joining them spans 15 bases. The germline V gene encodes CDR1 WSHSY and CDR2 SAAADI.